These 8 T cell receptor beta chains originate from one sample sequenced in a study of shared clonotypes between healthy human individuals. Assay used: immunoSEQ multiplex PCR; TCRdb lists only in-frame clones, some missing. Of roughly 1,100,000 clones in the sample, 60% to 80% were seen once. Sequenced input: memory CD4+ T cells sorted from blood. Documented subset: CD45RA-negative fraction. These receptor sequences come from a man between 18 and 35 years old in good health.

The sample holds one count of this clone. The chain recombines TRBV5-1 with TRBJ2-7; D uncertain. The CDR3 sequence is 11 residues long. V lost 7 bases and J lost 3, with 8 bases in between. Germline V CDR1 and CDR2: SGHRS, YFSETQ. The CDR3 protein is CASSANYEQYF. In DNA, the CDR3 is TGCGCCAGCTCCGCCAACTACGAGCAGTACTTC.

Here the CDR3 DNA reads TGTGCCAGCAGTGGACAGGGGCGAGGCACCGGGGAGCTGTTTTTT. Translating gives CASSGQGRGTGELFF. The chain recombines TRBV6-1 with TRBJ2-2; 8 nucleotides line up with TRBD1. V gave up 4 bases and J gave up 4 bases; unmatched junction bases: 5. Germline CDR1 MNHNS, CDR2 SASEGT. The CDR3 consists of 15 residues.

CDR3 DNA: TGTGCCAGCGTGAGGCAGGGCCTCACCGGGGAGCTGTTTTTT. Translating it yields CASVRQGLTGELFF. V usage is TRBV28 and J usage is TRBJ2-2, with D possibly TRBD1 on 5 matching bases. V lost 8 bases and J lost 4, with 14 bases in between. The CDR3 spans 14 residues. Germline V gene lookup returns CDR1 MDHEN and CDR2 SYDVKM. Supplemented by reference TRBV28 and TRBJ2-2, the full variable domain reads DVKVTQSSRYLVKRTGEKVFLECVQDMDHENMFWYRQDPGLGLRLIYFSYDVKMKEKGDIPEGYSVSREKKERFSLILESASTNQTSMYLCASVRQGLTGELFFGEGSRLTVL.

This clone has more than one count but fewer than ten. The rearrangement joins TRBV6-1 to TRBJ1-5; D remains unclear. This CDR3 has 14 residues. Germline V gene lookup returns CDR1 MNHNS and CDR2 SASEGT. The V gene lost 3 bases and the J gene lost 10 bases, with 16 bases spanning the gap. The CDR3 sequence is CASSEIGPVKPQHF. CDR3 nucleotides: TGTGCCAGCAGTGAGATCGGCCCGGTAAAACCCCAGCATTTT.

A remark on this clone: Other DNA sequences in the sample encode the same CDR3. V and J are TRBV2 and TRBJ2-5; D unresolved. Germline V gene lookup returns CDR1 SNHLY and CDR2 FYNNEI. This CDR3 has 12 amino acids. The V end was cut by 5 bases, the J end by 3 bases, with 7 bases between. The CDR3 loop reads CASSRTKETQYF. The CDR3, as DNA: TGTGCCAGCAGTCGGACGAAAGAGACCCAGTACTTC.

There are a few counts of this clone. This chain uses TRBV5-1 with TRBJ2-4; D unresolved. Deletions cut 5 bases from V and 3 bases from J, with 9 bases between. There are 13 residues in the CDR3. Germline V gene sequence: CDR1 SGHRS, CDR2 YFSETQ. The CDR3 DNA follows: TGCGCCAGCAGTGAATGGGACAAAAACATTCAGTACTTC. This sequence encodes CASSEWDKNIQYF.

The V call is TRBV7-9, the J call TRBJ1-3; D possibly corresponds to TRBD1 (5 bases). V lost 3 bases and J lost 0, with 15 bases in between. The germline gives CDR1 SEHNR, CDR2 FQNEAQ (reference sequence). The CDR3 contains 17 residues. The CDR3 nucleotides read TGTGCCAGCAGCTTGCCGGGGGACCCTCTCTCTGGAAACACCATATATTTT. Its protein is CASSLPGDPLSGNTIYF. The full variable domain, in which reference TRBV7-9 and TRBJ1-3 provide the parts outside the CDR3, is DTGVSQNPRHKITKRGQNVTFRCDPISEHNRLYWYRQTLGQGPEFLTYFQNEAQLEKSRLLSDRFSAERPKGSFSTLEIQRTEQGDSAMYLCASSLPGDPLSGNTIYFGEGSWLTVV.

The genes are TRBV30 and TRBJ1-2; TRBD1 might be the D (5 bases). CDR3 length equals 13 residues. Trimming left V 3 bases short and J 1 base short, with 9 bases between. Germline values: CDR1 GTSNPN, CDR2 SVGIG (reference sequence). The DNA of the CDR3 is TGTGCCTGGAGACCGACAGTTAACTATGGCTACACCTTC. It yields the protein CAWRPTVNYGYTF.